The present T cell receptor (beta chain) was sequenced within a study of immune evolution from preneoplasia to lung adenocarcinoma. Study-level background: HLA loss of heterozygosity: roughly 7.5% AIS, about 15% MIA, about 35% ADC, none AAH.

Resections took place in Japan or China from about 2014 to 2018. The CDR3 consists of 14 residues. V shed 4 bases, J shed 6 bases, and the junction held 8 bases outside the gene matches. Germline V gene data show CDR1 as LGHNA and CDR2 as YNFKEQ. Points from the study as a whole: Clonality was highest in normal lung, lower in later-stage lesions apparently.

Data came from immunoSEQ multiplex PCR; TCRdb stores just in-frame clones and leaves some out. The sample carries 14,000 or so clones, roughly 87% recorded once. In regard to this clone: Its target is not known.

The rearrangement uses TRBV4-2 and TRBJ2-5, with 7 positions matching TRBD1. Sequencing input: FFPE lung adenocarcinoma in situ tissue. This TCR derives from a donor aged 70 or over with lung adenocarcinoma. The DNA for the CDR3 is TGTGCCAGCAGCCTAGACAGGGACGGAAAGACCCAGTACTTC. It yields the protein CASSLDRDGKTQYF.